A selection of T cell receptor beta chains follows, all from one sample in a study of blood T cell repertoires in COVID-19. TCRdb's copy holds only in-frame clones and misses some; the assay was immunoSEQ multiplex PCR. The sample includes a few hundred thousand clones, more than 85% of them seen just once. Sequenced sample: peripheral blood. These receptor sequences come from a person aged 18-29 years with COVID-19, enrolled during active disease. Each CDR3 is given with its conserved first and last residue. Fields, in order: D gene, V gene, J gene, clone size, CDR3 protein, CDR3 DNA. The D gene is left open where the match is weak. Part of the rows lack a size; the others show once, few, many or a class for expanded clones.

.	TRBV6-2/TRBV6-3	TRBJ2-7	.	CASSYSRNYEQYF	TGTGCCAGCAGTTACTCCAGGAACTACGAGCAGTACTTC
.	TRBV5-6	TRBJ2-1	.	CASSFGPTLSSYNEQFF	TGTGCCAGCAGCTTCGGTCCTACCTTGAGCTCCTACAATGAGCAGTTCTTC
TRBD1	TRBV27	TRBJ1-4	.	CASSLGQGEGKLFF	TGTGCCAGCAGTCTCGGACAGGGTGAAGGAAAACTGTTTTTT
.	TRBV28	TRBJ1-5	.	CASSPPGFSGPQHF	TGTGCCAGCAGTCCACCCGGGTTCTCGGGACCCCAGCATTTT
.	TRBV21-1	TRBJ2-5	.	CASSEGTGGSETQYF	TGTGCCAGCAGCGAAGGGACAGGGGGGTCAGAGACCCAGTACTTC
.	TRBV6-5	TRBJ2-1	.	CASSQLRDMYNEQFF	TGTGCCAGCAGTCAACTCCGGGACATGTACAATGAGCAGTTCTTC
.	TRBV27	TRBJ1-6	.	CASSWTVTYNSPLHF	TGTGCCAGCAGCTGGACAGTAACCTATAATTCACCCCTCCACTTT
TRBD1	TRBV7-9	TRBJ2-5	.	CASSQSTGGEETQYF	TGTGCCAGCAGCCAGTCGACAGGGGGCGAGGAGACCCAGTACTTC
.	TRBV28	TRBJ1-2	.	CASSHFGYTF	TGTGCCAGCAGTCACTTTGGCTACACCTTC
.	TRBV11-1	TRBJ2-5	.	CASSPRQTQETQYF	TGTGCCAGCAGCCCCCGACAGACACAAGAGACCCAGTACTTC
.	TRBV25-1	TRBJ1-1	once	CASREPRNTEAFF	TGTGCCAGCAGGGAGCCTAGGAACACTGAAGCTTTCTTT
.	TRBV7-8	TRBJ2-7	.	CASSLREAEQYF	TGTGCCAGCAGCCTCAGGGAGGCCGAGCAGTACTTC
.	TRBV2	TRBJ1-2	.	CASSAQAEGYTF	TGTGCCAGCAGTGCACAAGCGGAGGGCTACACCTTC
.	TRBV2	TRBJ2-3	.	CASRVGGGSTDTQYF	TGTGCCAGCCGGGTGGGAGGGGGTAGCACAGATACGCAGTATTTT
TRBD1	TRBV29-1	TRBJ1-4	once	CSARAGTGGEKLFF	TGCAGCGCTAGAGCCGGGACAGGGGGCGAAAAACTGTTTTTT
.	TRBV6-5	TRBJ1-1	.	CASSWTDNTEAFF	TGTGCCAGCAGTTGGACAGATAACACTGAAGCTTTCTTT
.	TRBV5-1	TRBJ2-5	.	CASSWRGGDETQYF	TGCGCCAGCAGCTGGAGGGGCGGGGACGAGACCCAGTACTTC
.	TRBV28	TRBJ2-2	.	CASSSSTGELFF	TGTGCCAGCAGTAGCTCAACCGGGGAGCTGTTTTTT
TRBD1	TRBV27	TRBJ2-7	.	CASSYGTAYEQYF	TGTGCCAGCAGTTACGGGACAGCCTACGAGCAGTACTTC
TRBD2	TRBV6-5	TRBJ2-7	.	CASSSRLAGALEQYF	TGTGCCAGCAGCTCCAGACTAGCGGGAGCGCTTGAGCAGTACTTC
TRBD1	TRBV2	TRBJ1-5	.	CASSEGTGRGQPQHF	TGTGCCAGCAGTGAGGGGACAGGGAGGGGCCAGCCCCAGCATTTT
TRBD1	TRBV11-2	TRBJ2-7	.	CASSFQGQALSEQYF	TGTGCCAGCAGCTTCCAAGGACAGGCTTTGTCCGAGCAGTACTTC
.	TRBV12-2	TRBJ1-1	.	CASRTIQGAPFMNTEAFF	TGTGCAAGTCGCACAATTCAGGGGGCCCCGTTCATGAACACTGAAGCTTTCTTT
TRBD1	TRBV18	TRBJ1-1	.	CASSTRTGEDTEAFF	TGTGCCAGCTCAACTCGGACAGGGGAGGACACTGAAGCTTTCTTT
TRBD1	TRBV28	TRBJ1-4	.	CASRSAGQNEKLFF	TGTGCCAGCAGAAGCGCGGGACAGAATGAAAAACTGTTTTTT
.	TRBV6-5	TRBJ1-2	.	CASSGYGYTF	TGTGCCAGCTCGGGGTATGGCTACACCTTC
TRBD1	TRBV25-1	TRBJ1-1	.	CASSEMGTAEAFF	TGTGCCAGCAGTGAAATGGGGACAGCTGAAGCTTTCTTT
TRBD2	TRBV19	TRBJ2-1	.	CASSIVTSGAYNEQFF	TGTGCCAGTAGTATAGTAACTAGCGGAGCCTACAATGAGCAGTTCTTC
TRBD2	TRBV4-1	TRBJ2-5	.	CASSQLAGVGETQYF	TGCGCCAGCAGCCAACTAGCGGGAGTAGGAGAGACCCAGTACTTC
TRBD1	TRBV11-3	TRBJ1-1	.	CASSSGQANTEAFF	TGTGCCAGCAGCAGCGGACAGGCGAACACTGAAGCTTTCTTT
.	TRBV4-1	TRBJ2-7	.	CASSQDRGSSYEQYF	TGCGCCAGCAGCCAAGATCGAGGCTCGTCCTACGAGCAGTACTTC
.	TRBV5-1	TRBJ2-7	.	CASSLGSLYEQYF	TGCGCCAGCAGCTTGGGTTCCCTTTACGAGCAGTACTTC